This T cell receptor beta chain was observed in a study of blood T cell repertoires in COVID-19. Study as a whole: Sources were T cells, B-cell-depleted T cells, or PBMCs; the material itself was cDNA or gDNA.

Repertoires were generated with immunoSEQ multiplex PCR, while TCRdb's copy carries only in-frame clones and drops some. The profile covers 400,000 to 450,000 clones, with 90% appearing a single time and more than 0.55% taken by the ten largest. Adults between roughly 18 and 90 years of age took part from about two dozen US areas. Participants had their cohort set by participant-reported clinical history. Recovered Cohort 3 donors showed two negative PCRs, clearance, or symptom resolution. Germline V gene data show CDR1 as SGHRS and CDR2 as YFSETQ. With 1 base clipped from V and 1 base from J, the junction kept 9 bases outside the gene matches. This CDR3 contains 18 residues.

This TCR was sampled from a man aged 18 to 30 who had recovered from COVID-19. The chain joins TRBV5-1 to TRBJ2-2; the match to TRBD1 covers 8 bases. The specimen sequenced was PBMCs or T cells enriched from blood (not recorded which). The CDR3 nucleotides are TGCGCCAGCAGCTTGTCAGGACAGGGCCTCTTGAACACCGGGGAGCTGTTTTTT. Its protein product is CASSLSGQGLLNTGELFF. Using reference TRBV5-1 and TRBJ2-2 for the parts outside the CDR3, the full variable domain is KAGVTQTPRYLIKTRGQQVTLSCSPISGHRSVSWYQQTPGQGLQFLFEYFSETQRNKGNFPGRFSGRQFSNSRSEMNVSTLELGDSALYLCASSLSGQGLLNTGELFFGEGSRLTVL.